What follows are 30 T cell receptor beta chains derived from one specimen sequenced in a study of CD8 T cells in ankylosing spondylitis. Points from the study as a whole: Among TCR beta sequences, a motif of several highly homologous variants appeared characteristic of ankylosing spondylitis blood.

TCRdb re-called the 5' RACE reads with MiXCR, one entry per CDR3 protein. Of over 700,000 distinct CDR3 sequences listed, over 15% were seen once; the top ten hold about a fifth. No cognate antigen is known for these TCRs. The sample taken for sequencing was blood, either unsorted or a sorted T cell fraction (not recorded which). Receptor source: a male donor with ankylosing spondylitis.

This clonotype was seen only a few times. The V call is TRBV4-3, the J call TRBJ2-1; D is perhaps TRBD2 (6 bases). The CDR3 runs to 17 residues. V was cut by 1 base and J by 0 bases, with 13 bases left in between. Germline V gene lookup returns CDR1 LGHNA and CDR2 YSLEER. CDR3: CASSQVWDSASYNEQFF. DNA of the CDR3: TGCGCCAGCAGCCAAGTGTGGGACTCCGCCTCCTACAATGAGCAGTTCTTC.

This clonotype was found a few times. The chain recombines TRBV29-1 with TRBJ2-1; 12 nucleotides match TRBD2. CDR1 is SQVTM, CDR2 ANQGSEA, per germline. The CDR3 is 13 amino acids. V trimming: 4 bases; J trimming: 8 bases; junction bases outside the gene matches: 3. The CDR3 loop reads CSVGLAGAYEQFF. The CDR3 coding sequence is TGCAGCGTTGGACTAGCGGGAGCCTATGAGCAGTTCTTC.

This chain links TRBV5-1 with TRBJ1-2; 8 positions match TRBD1. The CDR3 has 15 amino acids. Per the germline V gene, CDR1 is SGHRS and CDR2 is YFSETQ. Trimming took 4 bases from V and 0 from J; bases not matched to a gene: 5. As DNA, the CDR3 is TGCGCCAGCAGCCAGGGGACAGGAGCTAACTATGGCTACACCTTC. Translated: CASSQGTGANYGYTF.

This chain joins TRBV29-1 and TRBJ1-2; TRBD1 might be the D (5 bases). V lost 2 bases and J lost 2, with 12 bases in between. CDR1 is SQVTM and CDR2 is ANQGSEA in the germline V gene. CDR3 length: 14 residues. DNA of the CDR3: TGCAGCGTTGAACGTGACAGAAAAAACTATGGCTACACCTTC. This codes for CSVERDRKNYGYTF.

The rearrangement joins TRBV13 to TRBJ1-6; D ambiguous. The germline gives CDR1 PRHDT, CDR2 FYEKMQ (reference sequence). This CDR3 is built from 16 residues. Trimming took off 4 bases at V and 7 bases at J, with 17 bases between the two ends. The CDR3 nucleotides read TGTGCCAGCAGCTACCCAGGAAGAGATGGCAATTCACCCCTCCACTTT. Translating it yields CASSYPGRDGNSPLHF.

The rearrangement joins TRBV3-1 to TRBJ2-3, with D possibly matching TRBD2 (6 bases). The CDR3 spans 15 residues. Between the trimmed V and J ends, which lost 1 base and 3 bases, there was a span of 11 bases. CDR1 is LGHDT and CDR2 is YNNKEL in the germline V gene (reference sequence). CDR3 nucleotides: TGTGCCAGCAGCCAAGGTGGGGGGATGACAGATACGCAGTATTTT. Translation: CASSQGGGMTDTQYF.

The V gene is TRBV18, the J gene TRBJ1-5; 8 nucleotides align to TRBD1. V lost 3 bases to trimming and J lost 5 bases; unmatched junction nucleotides: 3. The CDR3 runs to 14 residues. From germline, CDR1 is KGHSH and CDR2 LQKENI. Here the CDR3 DNA reads TGTGCCAGCTCACCGGGACAGGTGGATCAGCCCCAGCATTTT. It encodes CASSPGQVDQPQHF.

This clonotype came up many times. V is TRBV29-1 and J is TRBJ2-5; the D is unclear. Germline CDR1 is SQVTM and CDR2 is ANQGSEA. The CDR3 length is 11 residues. V shed 8 bases and J shed 5 bases, with 12 bases lying between them. In DNA form, the CDR3 reads TGCAGCCACTATATTAAGGAGACCCAGTACTTC. Translation gives CSHYIKETQYF. Variable domain in full (rest from reference TRBV29-1 and TRBJ2-5): SAVISQKPSRDICQRGTSLTIQCQVDSQVTMMFWYRQQPGQSLTLIATANQGSEATYESGFVIDKFPISRPNLTFSTLTVSNMSPEDSSIYLCSHYIKETQYFGPGTRLLVL.

This chain links TRBV12-3 or TRBV12-4 with TRBJ2-1, with 8 bases fitting TRBD2. This CDR3 is built from 14 residues. The junction had 7 bases not matched to a gene; V was cut back by 0 bases and J by 12 bases. CDR3 bases: TGTGCCAGCAGTTTAGCCGGGACTAGAAGACTGCAGTTCTTC. It translates to CASSLAGTRRLQFF.

This clonotype came up a few times. The rearrangement joins TRBV12-3 or TRBV12-4 to TRBJ1-4; 8 positions match TRBD1. V was pared by 3 bases and J by 7 bases, with 7 bases of the junction left unmatched. This CDR3 has 15 residues. CDR3 DNA sequence: TGTGCCAGCAGTTTGGGGGGACAGGCGGGTGAAAAACTGTTTTTT. It yields the protein CASSLGGQAGEKLFF.

This clonotype was picked up a small number of times. The chain is built from TRBV12-3 or TRBV12-4 and TRBJ2-2; 9 nucleotides agree with TRBD1. V shed 6 bases, J shed 6 bases, and the junction held 5 bases outside the gene matches. This CDR3 is 14 amino acids long. The CDR3 reads CASSPRQGAGELFF. The CDR3 DNA reads TGTGCCAGCAGCCCAAGACAGGGGGCCGGGGAGCTGTTTTTT.

This clonotype was observed at least ten times. The genes are TRBV29-1 and TRBJ1-1; 7 positions agree with TRBD1. V dropped 6 bases and J dropped 5; count of bases not matched to a gene: 6. The germline V gene has CDR1 SQVTM and CDR2 ANQGSEA. CDR3 size: 12 residues. DNA of the CDR3: TGCAGCGTCCACAGGGGAGGGACTGAAGCTTTCTTT. Its translation: CSVHRGGTEAFF.

The sample holds a few counts of this clonotype. The chain uses TRBV29-1 and TRBJ2-1, with D possibly matching TRBD2 (7 bases). Trimming shortened V by 6 bases and J by 6 bases, and 27 bases separated the two germline ends. Germline CDR1 is SQVTM and CDR2 is ANQGSEA. The CDR3 is 17 amino acids. The DNA of the CDR3 is TGCAGCGTAACCCGACAGGTCCTGGTGCGGGGGTCCAATGAGCAGTTCTTC. Translated: CSVTRQVLVRGSNEQFF.

The V and J genes are TRBV7-3 and TRBJ2-1; 9 nucleotides match TRBD2. With V trimmed by 5 bases and J by 2 bases, 7 bases remained unmatched. The CDR3 length is 16 residues. Germline V gene lookup returns CDR1 SGHTA and CDR2 FQGTGA. The CDR3 DNA sequence: TGTGCCAGCAGCCAGTTAGCGGGGGCTACCTACAATGAGCAGTTCTTC. This codes for CASSQLAGATYNEQFF.

A single count supports this clonotype. This chain joins TRBV19 and TRBJ2-2; TRBD1 is a possible D gene (5 bases). Germline V lookup: CDR1 LNHDA, CDR2 SQIVND (reference sequence). The V and J ends lost 7 bases and 6 bases respectively, with 15 bases between them. The CDR3 totals 14 residues. For the CDR3, the DNA is TGTGCCAGTAAGGACACCTCGGGCCCCGGGGAGCTGTTTTTT. Its translation is CASKDTSGPGELFF.

This clonotype has just a few counts. The V call is TRBV19, the J call TRBJ2-1; 13 bases align to TRBD2. The J segment lost 4 bases and the V segment lost 4 bases, leaving 4 bases of the junction unmatched. Germline assignment: CDR1 LNHDA and CDR2 SQIVND (reference sequence). This CDR3 has 16 residues. The CDR3 sequence is CASSSVGLAGYNEQFF. CDR3 nucleotides: TGTGCCAGTAGTAGCGTGGGACTAGCGGGATACAATGAGCAGTTCTTC.

The chain couples TRBV30 to TRBJ1-1; D may be TRBD1 (5 bases). Trimming stripped 2 bases from V and 0 bases from J, with 13 bases between. This CDR3 has 15 residues. Looked up from germline, CDR1 is GTSNPN and CDR2 is SVGIG (reference sequence). Here the CDR3 reads CAWSTTGRLNTEAFF. The CDR3 region has the DNA TGTGCCTGGAGTACCACGGGACGGTTGAACACTGAAGCTTTCTTT.

This rearrangement joins TRBV27 to TRBJ1-6, with a possible D match to TRBD1 (6 bases). Germline assignment: CDR1 MNHEY and CDR2 SMNVEV (reference sequence). This CDR3 has 14 residues. Trimming removed 5 bases at V and 9 bases at J, with 14 bases between. CDR3 DNA: TGTGCCAGCAGTCGGGGGGGCGGGATTTCACCCCTCCACTTT. Amino acid sequence: CASSRGGGISPLHF.

The chain carries TRBV12-3 or TRBV12-4 and TRBJ2-7, with D perhaps matching TRBD1 (6 bases). The CDR3 runs 15 residues. V dropped 5 bases and J dropped 3 bases, with 17 bases sitting between them. The CDR3 protein is CASSRVTQGLYEQYF. Written as DNA, the CDR3 is TGTGCCAGCAGTCGCGTTACACAGGGTCTCTACGAGCAGTACTTC.

This clonotype was seen at least ten times. In DNA, the CDR3 is TGCAGTGCTAGAGGTTCCTACGAGCAGTACTTC. Protein sequence: CSARGSYEQYF. The chain carries TRBV20-1 and TRBJ2-7; D uncertain. The CDR3 has 11 residues. The V and J ends lost 1 base and 1 base respectively, with 2 bases between them. Per the germline V gene, CDR1 is DFQATT and CDR2 is SNEGSKA (reference sequence).

This clonotype was counted only a few times. The chain carries TRBV4-2 and TRBJ2-3; D unclear. Germline V gene data show CDR1 as LGHNA and CDR2 as YNFKEQ. Trimming took 0 bases from V and 2 from J, leaving 9 bases between them. The CDR3 has 15 amino acids. The CDR3 coding sequence is TGTGCCAGCAGCCAAGATCGCGACTTCACAGATACGCAGTATTTT. Protein: CASSQDRDFTDTQYF.

The rearrangement joins TRBV5-1 to TRBJ2-5, with D possibly being TRBD1 or TRBD2 (6 bases each). The CDR3 extends over 15 amino acids. The ends were cut back, 4 bases at V and 5 bases at J, with 18 bases in the middle. Germline values: CDR1 SGHRS, CDR2 YFSETQ. The CDR3 spells CASSPGAHGGETQYF. CDR3 coding DNA: TGCGCCAGCAGCCCGGGGGCACATGGAGGGGAGACCCAGTACTTC.

The sample holds a few counts of this clonotype. The J gene is TRBJ1-5, the V gene TRBV20-1, with a weak D call TRBD1 (6 bases). The CDR3 sequence is 15 residues long. Germline V gives CDR1 DFQATT, CDR2 SNEGSKA (reference sequence). Trimming took off 6 bases at V and 0 bases at J, with 15 bases between the two ends. The CDR3 region is CSANSQGNSNQPQHF. The CDR3 DNA is TGCAGTGCCAATTCACAGGGAAATAGCAATCAGCCCCAGCATTTT.

This clonotype was counted many times. In DNA, the CDR3 is TGTGCCACCAGTGATTCTCTGAACACTGAAGCTTTCTTT. Translating it yields CATSDSLNTEAFF. The rearrangement uses TRBV24-1 and TRBJ1-1; no clear D gene. Deletions cut 2 bases from V and 0 bases from J, with 3 bases between. Germline V gene lookup returns CDR1 KGHDR and CDR2 SFDVKD. The CDR3 has 13 amino acids.

The V gene is TRBV5-5, the J gene TRBJ2-6; tentative D call: TRBD1 (5 bases). Trimming pared 3 bases from V and 2 bases from J, leaving 9 bases between. The CDR3 length is 15 residues. Germline loops: CDR1 SGHKS, CDR2 YYEKEE (reference sequence). The CDR3 DNA is TGTGCCAGCAGCTCCAGGGTTCCTGGGGCCAACGTCCTGACTTTC. Its translation: CASSSRVPGANVLTF.

J is TRBJ2-7 and V is TRBV21-1; the table names TRBD1, a call not compared with the DNA. TRBV21-1 is classified as a pseudogene. The CDR3 has 14 amino acids. The CDR3 sequence is CASSKSGHYYEQYF. As DNA, the CDR3 is TGTGCCAGCAGCAAGTCCGGACATTACTACGAGCAGTACTTC.

The chain links TRBV4-3 to TRBJ1-1; TRBD1 agrees at 12 bases. Germline loops: CDR1 LGHNA, CDR2 YSLEER. The CDR3 contains 17 residues. V lost 6 bases to trimming and J lost 3 bases; unmatched junction nucleotides: 11. For the CDR3, the DNA is TGCGCCAGCAGTCTACACGGGACAGGGGGCATTGACACTGAAGCTTTCTTT. It encodes CASSLHGTGGIDTEAFF.

The rearrangement uses TRBV6-5 and TRBJ1-4, with a weak D call TRBD1 (6 bases). CDR1 MNHEY and CDR2 SVGAGI come from the germline V gene. V was shortened by 6 bases and J by 7 bases, with 9 bases between the two germline ends. This CDR3 contains 12 residues. In DNA form, the CDR3 reads TGTGCCAGCAGGACACAGGGTGAAAAACTGTTTTTT. Amino acids: CASRTQGEKLFF.

This clonotype was observed a few times. The gene calls are TRBV20-1 and TRBJ1-2, with TRBD1 as a possible D gene (5 bases). The CDR3 sequence is 13 residues long. The V end was cut by 3 bases, the J end by 5 bases, with 13 bases between. Per the germline V gene, CDR1 is DFQATT and CDR2 is SNEGSKA (reference sequence). In DNA, the CDR3 is TGCAGTGCTAGCCAGGGCGGAAGGTATGGCTACACCTTC. Translation gives CSASQGGRYGYTF.

This clonotype was counted once. The V gene is TRBV2, the J gene TRBJ2-6; D is possibly TRBD2 (6 bases). Germline CDR1 reads SNHLY; CDR2 reads FYNNEI. This CDR3 has 14 residues. The V end was cut by 4 bases, the J end by 3 bases, with 7 bases between. For the CDR3, the DNA is TGTGCCAGCAGTGTCGGGAGTGGGGCCAACGTCCTGACTTTC. It translates to CASSVGSGANVLTF.